The text below deals with one T cell receptor (beta chain). This sample stems from a study of blood T cell repertoires in COVID-19. In the original workflow: Reference gene primer amplification gave nucleated cell count estimates. Produced via immunoSEQ multiplex PCR; TCRdb's table is partial and in-frame only. From that table come the V and J calls and clone size; the DNA was used to work out D and trimming. Among hundreds of thousands of clones listed, roughly 85% were seen once. V was shortened by 4 bases and J by 7 bases, with 14 bases between the two germline ends. The CDR3 covers 15 residues. Germline V lookup: CDR1 MRHNA, CDR2 SNTAGT.

The chain couples TRBV6-4 to TRBJ1-6; D possibly corresponds to TRBD1 (5 bases). The sample taken for sequencing was peripheral blood. The receptor's source is a woman aged 45-59 years who had recovered from COVID-19. The CDR3 is CASSVAGRDNSPLHF. CDR3 DNA: TGTGCCAGCAGTGTCGCAGGGAGGGACAATTCACCCCTCCACTTT.